This T cell receptor (beta chain) emerged from a study of T cells in Graves' hyperthyroidism and ophthalmopathy. Study overall: Sampling of peripheral blood happened at initial diagnosis, prior to any treatment.

Looked up from germline, CDR1 is ENHRY and CDR2 is SYGVKD. The CDR3 has 13 residues. V was clipped by 10 bases and J by 0 bases, with 13 bases between them. RNA transcripts provided the source from which TCR beta CDR3 regions were amplified. TCR CDR3 underwent first-round RT-PCR with the HTBI primer set. TCRdb reprocessed the multiplex PCR reads via MiXCR and lists one record per CDR3 protein. The data show approximately 710,000 distinct CDR3 sequences, 15% to 20% seen once. As for this clonotype: Given a much more abundant clone one base away, this may be a read error.

This TCR was recovered from a middle-aged man with Graves' hyperthyroidism. The genes are TRBV10-3 and TRBJ2-7, with D perhaps TRBD1 (6 bases). Sequencing was performed on blood. The DNA of the CDR3 is TGTGCCACCGGACAGACCAGCTCCTACGAGCAGTACTTC. Amino acids: CATGQTSSYEQYF.